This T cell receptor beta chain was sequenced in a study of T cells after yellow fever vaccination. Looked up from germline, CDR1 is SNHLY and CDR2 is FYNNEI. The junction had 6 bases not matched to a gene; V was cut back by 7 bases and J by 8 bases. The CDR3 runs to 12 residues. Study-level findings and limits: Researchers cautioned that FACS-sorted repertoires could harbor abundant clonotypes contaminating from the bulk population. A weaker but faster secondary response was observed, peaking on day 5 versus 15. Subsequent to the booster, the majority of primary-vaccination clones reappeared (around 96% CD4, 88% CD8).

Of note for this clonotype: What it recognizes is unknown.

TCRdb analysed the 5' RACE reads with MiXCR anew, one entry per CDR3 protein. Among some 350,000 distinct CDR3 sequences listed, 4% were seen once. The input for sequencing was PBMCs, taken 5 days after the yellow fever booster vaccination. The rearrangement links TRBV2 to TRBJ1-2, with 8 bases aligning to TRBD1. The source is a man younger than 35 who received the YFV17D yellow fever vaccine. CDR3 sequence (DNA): TGTGCCAGCACTTTCGACAGGGGAGGCTACACCTTC. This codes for CASTFDRGGYTF.